This T cell receptor (beta chain) derives from a study of control samples from healthy donors and cancer patients (dated by TCRdb to about 2020). V loses 1 base of germline sequence and J loses 0 bases, and the interval between the two ends is 13 bases. The cysteine opens and the phenylalanine closes a CDR3 of 17 amino acids. Here the CDR3 DNA is all that survives: 51 bases in frame from base 1. From a lookup of the germline V gene (reference sequence), CDR1 and CDR2 are LGHDT and YNNKEL. Library preparation employed the immunoSEQ multiplex PCR assay. TCRdb obtained this table from immuneACCESS and retained in-frame rearrangements with V and J assigned. These tables miss some clones; where compared with another copy, unresolved V genes account for less than half of the shortfall, and the remainder is unexplained. The sample table lists 45,000 or so clones, over 75% of them with a count of one. Roughly 10% of the sample lies in the top ten.

A word on this clone: Which antigen it targets is not known. No much larger clone is present one base from it, and per-base qualities are unavailable.

This receptor was taken from a woman in her sixties with lung cancer. Input material: PBMCs. The sequence is built from TRBV3-1 (or the pseudogene TRBV3-2) and TRBJ2-1, with no confidently assigned D gene. The CDR3 region: CASSQGPLATSYNEQFF. The DNA sequence is TGTGCCAGCAGCCAAGGTCCCTTGGCCACCTCCTACAATGAGCAGTTCTTC.